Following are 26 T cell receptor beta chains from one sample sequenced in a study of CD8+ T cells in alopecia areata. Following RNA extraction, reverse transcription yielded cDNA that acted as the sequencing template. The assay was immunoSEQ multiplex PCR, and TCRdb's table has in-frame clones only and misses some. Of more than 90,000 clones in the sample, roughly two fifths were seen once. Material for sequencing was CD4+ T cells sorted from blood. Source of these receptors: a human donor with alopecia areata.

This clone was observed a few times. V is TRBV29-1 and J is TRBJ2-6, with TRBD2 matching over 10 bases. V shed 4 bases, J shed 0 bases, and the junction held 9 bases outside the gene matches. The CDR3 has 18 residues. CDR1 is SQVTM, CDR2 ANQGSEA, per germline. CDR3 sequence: CSVGDRAGGSSGANVLTF. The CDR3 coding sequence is TGCAGCGTTGGAGATCGAGCGGGAGGGAGCTCTGGGGCCAACGTCCTGACTTTC.

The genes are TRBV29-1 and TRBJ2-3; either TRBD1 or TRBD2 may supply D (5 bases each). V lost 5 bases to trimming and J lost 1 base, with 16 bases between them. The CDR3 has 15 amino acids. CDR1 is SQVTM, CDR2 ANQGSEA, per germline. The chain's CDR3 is CSVRGAQVRTDTQYF. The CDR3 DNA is TGCAGCGTTCGAGGGGCACAGGTTCGCACAGATACGCAGTATTTT.

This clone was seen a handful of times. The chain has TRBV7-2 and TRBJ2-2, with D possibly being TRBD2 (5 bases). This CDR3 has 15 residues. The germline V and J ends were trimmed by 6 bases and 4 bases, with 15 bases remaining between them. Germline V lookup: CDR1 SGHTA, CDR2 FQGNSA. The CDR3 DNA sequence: TGTGCCAGCAGGACGATGAGCGGCAGCACCGGGGAGCTGTTTTTT. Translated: CASRTMSGSTGELFF.

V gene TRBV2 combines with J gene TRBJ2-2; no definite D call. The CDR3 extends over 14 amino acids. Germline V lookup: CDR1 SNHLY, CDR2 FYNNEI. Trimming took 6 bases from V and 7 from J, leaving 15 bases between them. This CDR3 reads CASSPGQVSGELFF. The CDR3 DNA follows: TGTGCCAGCAGCCCCGGGCAGGTTAGCGGGGAGCTGTTTTTT.

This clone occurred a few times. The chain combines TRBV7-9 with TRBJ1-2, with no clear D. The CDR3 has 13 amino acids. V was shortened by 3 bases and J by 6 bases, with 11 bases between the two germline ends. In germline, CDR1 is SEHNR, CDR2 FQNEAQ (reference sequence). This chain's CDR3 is CASSFSGKDGYTF. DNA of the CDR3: TGTGCCAGCAGCTTCTCGGGGAAAGATGGCTACACCTTC.

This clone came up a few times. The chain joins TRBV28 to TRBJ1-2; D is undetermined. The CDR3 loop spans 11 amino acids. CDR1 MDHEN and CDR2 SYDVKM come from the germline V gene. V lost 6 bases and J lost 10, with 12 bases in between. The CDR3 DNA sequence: TGTGCCAGCAGGACTTTGTTTCTCTACACCTTC. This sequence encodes CASRTLFLYTF.

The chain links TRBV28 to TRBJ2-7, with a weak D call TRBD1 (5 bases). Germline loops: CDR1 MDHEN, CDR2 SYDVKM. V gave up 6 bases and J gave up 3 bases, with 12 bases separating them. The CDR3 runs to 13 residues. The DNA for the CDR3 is TGTGCCAGCAGCCCTACAGGTTACTACGAGCAGTACTTC. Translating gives CASSPTGYYEQYF. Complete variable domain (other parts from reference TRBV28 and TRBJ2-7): DVKVTQSSRYLVKRTGEKVFLECVQDMDHENMFWYRQDPGLGLRLIYFSYDVKMKEKGDIPEGYSVSREKKERFSLILESASTNQTSMYLCASSPTGYYEQYFGPGTRLTVT.

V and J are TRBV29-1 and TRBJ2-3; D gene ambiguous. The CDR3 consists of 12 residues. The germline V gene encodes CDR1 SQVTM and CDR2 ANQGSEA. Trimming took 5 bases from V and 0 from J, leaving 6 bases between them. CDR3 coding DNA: TGCAGCGTTTCGACTAGCACAGATACGCAGTATTTT. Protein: CSVSTSTDTQYF.

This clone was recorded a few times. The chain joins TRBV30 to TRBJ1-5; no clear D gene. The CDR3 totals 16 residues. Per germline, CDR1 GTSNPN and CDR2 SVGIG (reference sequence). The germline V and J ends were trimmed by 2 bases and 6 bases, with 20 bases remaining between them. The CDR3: CAWSPPGILGSQPQHF. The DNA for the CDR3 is TGTGCCTGGAGTCCACCGGGGATTTTAGGGAGTCAGCCCCAGCATTTT.

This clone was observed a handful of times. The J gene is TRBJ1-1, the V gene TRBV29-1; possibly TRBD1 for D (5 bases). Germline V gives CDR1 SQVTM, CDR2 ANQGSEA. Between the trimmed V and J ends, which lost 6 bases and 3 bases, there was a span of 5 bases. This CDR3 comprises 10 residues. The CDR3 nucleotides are TGCAGCGTCAGGGACACTGAAGCTTTCTTT. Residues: CSVRDTEAFF.

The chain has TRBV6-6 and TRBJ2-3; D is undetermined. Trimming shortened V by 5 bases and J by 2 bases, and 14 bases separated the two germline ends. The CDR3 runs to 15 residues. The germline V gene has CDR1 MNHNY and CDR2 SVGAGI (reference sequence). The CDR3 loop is CASSPRWAPTDTQYF. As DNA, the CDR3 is TGTGCCAGCAGTCCGAGGTGGGCCCCCACAGATACGCAGTATTTT.

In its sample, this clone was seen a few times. CDR3 bases: TGTGCCAGCAGCCAAGTTGGCAGGGCTAGCACTGAAGCTTTCTTT. Translation gives CASSQVGRASTEAFF. This sequence joins TRBV14 and TRBJ1-1; a weak D match, TRBD1 (5 bases). Looked up from germline, CDR1 is SGHDN and CDR2 is FVKESK. V was trimmed by 1 base and J by 4 bases, leaving 13 bases between them. The CDR3 extends over 15 amino acids.

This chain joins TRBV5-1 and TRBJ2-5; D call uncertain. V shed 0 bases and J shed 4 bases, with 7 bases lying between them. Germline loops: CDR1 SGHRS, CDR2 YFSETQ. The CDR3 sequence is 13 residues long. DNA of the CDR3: TGCGCCAGCAGCTTGGGGAAGTCAGAGACCCAGTACTTC. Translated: CASSLGKSETQYF.

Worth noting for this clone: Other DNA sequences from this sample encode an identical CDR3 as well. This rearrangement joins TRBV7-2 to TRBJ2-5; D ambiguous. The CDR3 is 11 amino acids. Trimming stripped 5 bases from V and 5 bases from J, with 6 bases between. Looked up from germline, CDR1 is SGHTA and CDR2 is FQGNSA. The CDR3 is CASSPRETQYF. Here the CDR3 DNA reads TGTGCCAGCAGCCCAAGGGAGACCCAGTACTTC. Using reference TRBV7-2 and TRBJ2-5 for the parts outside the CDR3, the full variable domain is GAGVSQSPSNKVTEKGKDVELRCDPISGHTALYWYRQSLGQGLEFLIYFQGNSAPDKSGLPSDRFSAERTGGSVSTLTIQRTQQEDSAVYLCASSPRETQYFGPGTRLLVL.

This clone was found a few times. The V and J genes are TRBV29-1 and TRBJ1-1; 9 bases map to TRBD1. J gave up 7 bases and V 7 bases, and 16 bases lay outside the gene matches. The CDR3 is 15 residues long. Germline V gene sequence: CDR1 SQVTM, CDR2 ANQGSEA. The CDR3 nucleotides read TGCAGCGCGTACCCCGGGACAGGGCTCGGGAATGAAGCTTTCTTT. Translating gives CSAYPGTGLGNEAFF.

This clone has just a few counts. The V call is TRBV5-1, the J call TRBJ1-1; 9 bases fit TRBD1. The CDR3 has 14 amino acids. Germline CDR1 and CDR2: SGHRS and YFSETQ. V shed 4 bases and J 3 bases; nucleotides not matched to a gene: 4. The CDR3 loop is CASSTGQGDTEAFF. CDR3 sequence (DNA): TGCGCCAGCAGCACGGGACAGGGTGACACTGAAGCTTTCTTT. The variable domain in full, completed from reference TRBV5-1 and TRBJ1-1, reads KAGVTQTPRYLIKTRGQQVTLSCSPISGHRSVSWYQQTPGQGLQFLFEYFSETQRNKGNFPGRFSGRQFSNSRSEMNVSTLELGDSALYLCASSTGQGDTEAFFGQGTRLTVV.

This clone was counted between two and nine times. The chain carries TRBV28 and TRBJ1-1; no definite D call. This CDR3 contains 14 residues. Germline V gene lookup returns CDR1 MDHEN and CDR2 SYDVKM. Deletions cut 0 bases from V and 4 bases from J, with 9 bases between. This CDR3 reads CASSLWGFGTEAFF. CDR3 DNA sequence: TGTGCCAGCAGTTTATGGGGGTTTGGCACTGAAGCTTTCTTT. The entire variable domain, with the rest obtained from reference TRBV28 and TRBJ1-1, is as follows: DVKVTQSSRYLVKRTGEKVFLECVQDMDHENMFWYRQDPGLGLRLIYFSYDVKMKEKGDIPEGYSVSREKKERFSLILESASTNQTSMYLCASSLWGFGTEAFFGQGTRLTVV.

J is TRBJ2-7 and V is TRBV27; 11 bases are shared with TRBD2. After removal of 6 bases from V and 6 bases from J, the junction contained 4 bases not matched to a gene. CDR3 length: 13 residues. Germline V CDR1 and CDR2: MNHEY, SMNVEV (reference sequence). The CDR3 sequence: CASRSSGRVEQYF. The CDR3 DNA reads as TGTGCCAGCAGGAGTAGCGGGAGGGTCGAGCAGTACTTC.

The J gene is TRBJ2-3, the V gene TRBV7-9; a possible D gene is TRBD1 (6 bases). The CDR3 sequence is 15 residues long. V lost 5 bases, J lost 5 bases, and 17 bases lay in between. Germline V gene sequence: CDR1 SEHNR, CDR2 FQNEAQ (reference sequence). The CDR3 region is CASSPDRFFRDTQYF. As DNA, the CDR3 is TGTGCCAGCAGCCCCGACAGGTTCTTTAGAGATACGCAGTATTTT. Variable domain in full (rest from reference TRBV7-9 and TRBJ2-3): DTGVSQNPRHKITKRGQNVTFRCDPISEHNRLYWYRQTLGQGPEFLTYFQNEAQLEKSRLLSDRFSAERPKGSFSTLEIQRTEQGDSAMYLCASSPDRFFRDTQYFGPGTRLTVL.

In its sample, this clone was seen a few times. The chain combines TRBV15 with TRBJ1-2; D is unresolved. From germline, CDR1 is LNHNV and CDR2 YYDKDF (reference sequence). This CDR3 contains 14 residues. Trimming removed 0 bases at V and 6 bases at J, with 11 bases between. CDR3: CATSRDTRLNGYTF. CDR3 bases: TGTGCCACCAGCAGAGATACCCGACTCAATGGCTACACCTTC.

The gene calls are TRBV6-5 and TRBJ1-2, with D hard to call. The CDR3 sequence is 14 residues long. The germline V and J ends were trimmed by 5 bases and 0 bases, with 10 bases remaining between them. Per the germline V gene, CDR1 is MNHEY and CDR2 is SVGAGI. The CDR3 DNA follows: TGTGCCAGCAGTACCACACGAACTAACTATGGCTACACCTTC. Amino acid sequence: CASSTTRTNYGYTF.

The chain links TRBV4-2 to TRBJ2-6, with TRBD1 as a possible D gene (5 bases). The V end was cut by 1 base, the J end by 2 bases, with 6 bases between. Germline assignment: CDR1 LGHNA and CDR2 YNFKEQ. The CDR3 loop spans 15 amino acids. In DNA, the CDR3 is TGTGCCAGCAGCCAAGCAGGGACTGGGGCCAACGTCCTGACTTTC. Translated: CASSQAGTGANVLTF.

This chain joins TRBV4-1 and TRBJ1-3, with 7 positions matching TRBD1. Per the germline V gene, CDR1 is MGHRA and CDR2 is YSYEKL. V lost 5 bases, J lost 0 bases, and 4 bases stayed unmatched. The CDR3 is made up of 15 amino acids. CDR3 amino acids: CASSAGQLSGNTIYF. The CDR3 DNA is TGCGCCAGCAGCGCGGGACAGCTCTCTGGAAACACCATATATTTT.

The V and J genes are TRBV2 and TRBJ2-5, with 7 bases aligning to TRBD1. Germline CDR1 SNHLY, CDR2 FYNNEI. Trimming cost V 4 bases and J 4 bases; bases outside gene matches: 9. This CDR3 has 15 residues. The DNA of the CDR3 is TGTGCCAGCAGTGGACAGGGTTTGGGGGTAGAGACCCAGTACTTC. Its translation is CASSGQGLGVETQYF. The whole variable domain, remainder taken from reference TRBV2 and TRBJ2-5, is EPEVTQTPSHQVTQMGQEVILRCVPISNHLYFYWYRQILGQKVEFLVSFYNNEISEKSEIFDDQFSVERPDGSNFTLKIRSTKLEDSAMYFCASSGQGLGVETQYFGPGTRLLVL.

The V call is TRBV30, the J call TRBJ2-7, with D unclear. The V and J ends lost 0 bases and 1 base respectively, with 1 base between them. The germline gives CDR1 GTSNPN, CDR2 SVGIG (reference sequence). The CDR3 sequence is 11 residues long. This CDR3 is CAWSVSYEQYF. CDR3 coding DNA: TGTGCCTGGAGTGTTTCCTACGAGCAGTACTTC. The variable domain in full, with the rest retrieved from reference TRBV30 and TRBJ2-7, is SQTIHQWPATLVQPVGSPLSLECTVEGTSNPNLYWYRQAAGRGLQLLFYSVGIGQISSEVPQNLSASRPQDRQFILSSKKLLLSDSGFYLCAWSVSYEQYFGPGTRLTVT.

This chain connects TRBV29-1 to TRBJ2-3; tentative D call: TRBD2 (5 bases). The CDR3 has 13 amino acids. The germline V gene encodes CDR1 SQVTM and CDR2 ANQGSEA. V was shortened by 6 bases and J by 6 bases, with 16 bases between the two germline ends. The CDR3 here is CSVTVGVRDTQYF. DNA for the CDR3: TGCAGCGTCACTGTCGGGGTCCGGGATACGCAGTATTTT.